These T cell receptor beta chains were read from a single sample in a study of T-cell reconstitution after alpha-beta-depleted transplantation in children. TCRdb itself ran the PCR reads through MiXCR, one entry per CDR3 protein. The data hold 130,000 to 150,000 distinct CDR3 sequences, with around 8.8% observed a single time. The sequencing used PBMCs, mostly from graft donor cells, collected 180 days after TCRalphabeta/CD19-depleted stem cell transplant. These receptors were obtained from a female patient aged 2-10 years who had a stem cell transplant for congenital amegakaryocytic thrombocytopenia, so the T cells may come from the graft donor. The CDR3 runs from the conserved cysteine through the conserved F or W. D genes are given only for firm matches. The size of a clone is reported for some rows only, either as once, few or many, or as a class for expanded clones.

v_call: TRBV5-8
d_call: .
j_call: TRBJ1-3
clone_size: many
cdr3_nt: TGTGCCAGCAGCCCTCTCGCAGGCTCCAACGGAAACACCATATATTTT
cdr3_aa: CASSPLAGSNGNTIYF

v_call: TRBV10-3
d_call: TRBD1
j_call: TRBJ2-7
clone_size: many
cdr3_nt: TGTGCCATCAGTGGGACAGGGGCCATCGAGCAGTACTTC
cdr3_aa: CAISGTGAIEQYF

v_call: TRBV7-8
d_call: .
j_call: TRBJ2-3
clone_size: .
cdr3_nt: TGTGCCAGCAGCTATCCCGATAGCACAGATACGCAGTATTTT
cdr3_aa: CASSYPDSTDTQYF

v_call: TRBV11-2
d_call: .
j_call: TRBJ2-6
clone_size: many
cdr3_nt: TGTGCCAGCAGCTTAGCCCATGGGCGATCTGGGGCCAACGTCCTGACTTTC
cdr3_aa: CASSLAHGRSGANVLTF

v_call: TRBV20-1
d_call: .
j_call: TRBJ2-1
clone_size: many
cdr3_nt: TGCAGGGCCGCGGTGAGCGCCTACAATGAGCAGTTCTTC
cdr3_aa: CRAAVSAYNEQFF

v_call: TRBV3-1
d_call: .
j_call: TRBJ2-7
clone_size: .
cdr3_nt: TGTGCCAGCAGCCAAAATTTCGGGGCCTCCTACGAGCAGTACTTC
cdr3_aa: CASSQNFGASYEQYF

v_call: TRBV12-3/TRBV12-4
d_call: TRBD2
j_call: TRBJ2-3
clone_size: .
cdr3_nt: TGTGCCAGCAGTTTATCTAGCGGGGACCCACCTTATACGCAGTATTTT
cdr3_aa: CASSLSSGDPPYTQYF

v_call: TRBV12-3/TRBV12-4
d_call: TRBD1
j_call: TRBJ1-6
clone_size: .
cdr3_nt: TGTGCCAGCAGTCGGGACAGCCTAAATTCACCCCTCCACTTT
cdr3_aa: CASSRDSLNSPLHF

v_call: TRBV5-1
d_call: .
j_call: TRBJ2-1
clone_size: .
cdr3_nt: TGCGCCAGCAGCTCCGGGACCTTAGGCGGGGAGCAGTTCTTC
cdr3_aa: CASSSGTLGGEQFF

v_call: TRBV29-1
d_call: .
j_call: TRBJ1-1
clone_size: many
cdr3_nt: TGCAGCGCATTCGACAGGTTAGGCACTGAAGCTTTCTTT
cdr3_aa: CSAFDRLGTEAFF

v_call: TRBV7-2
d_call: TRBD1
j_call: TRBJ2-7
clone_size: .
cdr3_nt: TGTGCCAGCAGCCCCAAGACAGGGGTACCCTACGAGCAGTACTTC
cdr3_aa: CASSPKTGVPYEQYF

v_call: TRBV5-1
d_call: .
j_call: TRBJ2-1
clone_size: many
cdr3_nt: TGCGCCAGCAGCTCTAGCTTCGAGCAGTTCTTC
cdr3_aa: CASSSSFEQFF

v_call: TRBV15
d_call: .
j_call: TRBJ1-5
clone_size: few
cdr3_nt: TGTGCCACCAAAGGGGAGAGTGGAGGCAATCAGCCCCAGCATTTT
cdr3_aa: CATKGESGGNQPQHF

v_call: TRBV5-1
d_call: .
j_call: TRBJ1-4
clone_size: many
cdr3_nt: TGCGCCAGCAGGGGAACATCGGGGGAAAAACTGTTTTTT
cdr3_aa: CASRGTSGEKLFF

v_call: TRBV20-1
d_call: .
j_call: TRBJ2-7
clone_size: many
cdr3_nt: TGCAGTGCTAGCCGTCAAACCTACGAGCAGTACTTC
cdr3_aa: CSASRQTYEQYF

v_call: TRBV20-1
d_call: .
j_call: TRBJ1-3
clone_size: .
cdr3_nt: TGCAGTGCGGCAGATCCTAGCGTGGGAAACACCATATATTTT
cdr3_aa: CSAADPSVGNTIYF

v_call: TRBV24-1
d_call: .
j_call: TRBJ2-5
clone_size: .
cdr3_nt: TGTGCCACCGCAGATAGGAGCGGGCCGTACCTAGAGACCCAGTACTTC
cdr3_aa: CATADRSGPYLETQYF

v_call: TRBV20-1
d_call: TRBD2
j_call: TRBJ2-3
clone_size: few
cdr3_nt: TGCAGTGCTAGCCCACTAGCGGGGGGCACAGATACGCAGTATTTT
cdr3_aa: CSASPLAGGTDTQYF

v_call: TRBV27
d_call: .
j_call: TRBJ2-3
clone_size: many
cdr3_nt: TGTGCCAGCAGTTCCTTCCCGTTTGATACGCAGTATTTT
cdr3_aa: CASSSFPFDTQYF

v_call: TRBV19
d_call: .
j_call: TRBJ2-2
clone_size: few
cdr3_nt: TGTGCCAGTAGTATTGACAGAAACACCGGGGAGCTGTTTTTT
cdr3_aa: CASSIDRNTGELFF

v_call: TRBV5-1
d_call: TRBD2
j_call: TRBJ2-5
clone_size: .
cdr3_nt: TGCGCCAGCAGCTTGGATCGACTAGCGTGGGAAGAGACCCAGTACTTC
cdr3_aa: CASSLDRLAWEETQYF

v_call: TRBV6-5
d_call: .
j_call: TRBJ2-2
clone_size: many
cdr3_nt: TGTGCCAGCAGTAGGACCGGGACGACAGACACCGGGGAGCTGTTTTTT
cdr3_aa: CASSRTGTTDTGELFF

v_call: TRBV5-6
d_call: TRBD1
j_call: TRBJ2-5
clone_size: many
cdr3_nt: TGTGCCAGCAGCTCCTCGGGGACAGGGACCCAAGAGACCCAGTACTTC
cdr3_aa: CASSSSGTGTQETQYF

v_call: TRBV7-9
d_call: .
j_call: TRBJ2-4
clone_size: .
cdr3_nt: TGTGCCAGCAGCGCAGACAGCGCCAAAAACATTCAGTACTTC
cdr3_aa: CASSADSAKNIQYF

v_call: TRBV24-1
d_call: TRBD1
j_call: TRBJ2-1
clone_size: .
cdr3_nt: TGTGCCACCAGTGATACCGGGACAGGGACCTACAATGAGCAGTTCTTC
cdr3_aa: CATSDTGTGTYNEQFF

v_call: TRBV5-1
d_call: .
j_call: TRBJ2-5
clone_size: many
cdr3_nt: TGCGCCAGCAGCTTGGGCCCCCTACAGGCGTACCAAGAGACCCAGTACTTC
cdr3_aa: CASSLGPLQAYQETQYF

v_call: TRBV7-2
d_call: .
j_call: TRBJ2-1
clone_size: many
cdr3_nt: TGTGCCAGCAGCTTGGGGGCCCTGCGCTGGCAGTTCTTC
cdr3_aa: CASSLGALRWQFF

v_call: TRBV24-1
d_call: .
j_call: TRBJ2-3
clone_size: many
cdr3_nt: TGTGCCACCAGTGACCCTTCGGGCAGGGCCGCAGATACGCAGTATTTT
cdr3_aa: CATSDPSGRAADTQYF

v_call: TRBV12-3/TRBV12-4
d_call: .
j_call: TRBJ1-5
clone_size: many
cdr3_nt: TGTGCCAGCAGTCCAGGGGATCAGCCCCAGCATTTT
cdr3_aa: CASSPGDQPQHF

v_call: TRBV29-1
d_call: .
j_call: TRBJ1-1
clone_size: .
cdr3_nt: TGCAGCGTTGAACGGGGGTCCAGAGCTTTCTTT
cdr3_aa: CSVERGSRAFF

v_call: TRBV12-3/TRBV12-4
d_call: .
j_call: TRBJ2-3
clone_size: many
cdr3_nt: TGTGCCAGCAGGGGGTATACGCAGTATTTT
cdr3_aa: CASRGYTQYF

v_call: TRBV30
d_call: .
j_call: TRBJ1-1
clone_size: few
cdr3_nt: TGTGCCTGGACCAACGGAGTGGACACTGAAGCTTTCTTT
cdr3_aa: CAWTNGVDTEAFF

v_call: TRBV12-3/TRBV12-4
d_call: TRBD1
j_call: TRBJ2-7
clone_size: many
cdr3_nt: TGTGCCAGCATTGGGGCAGGGGGTGAGCAGTACTTC
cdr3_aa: CASIGAGGEQYF

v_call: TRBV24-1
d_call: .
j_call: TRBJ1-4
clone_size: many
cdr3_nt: TGTGCCACCAGTGATGCCCCCTCGCAGGCCGGTACGGTAGGGAATGAAAAACTGTTTTTT
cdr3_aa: CATSDAPSQAGTVGNEKLFF

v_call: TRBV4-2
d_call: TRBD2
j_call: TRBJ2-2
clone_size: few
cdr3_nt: TGTGCCAGCAGCCAAGTGACTAGCGGGAGCCTCGGGGAGCTGTTTTTT
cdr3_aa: CASSQVTSGSLGELFF

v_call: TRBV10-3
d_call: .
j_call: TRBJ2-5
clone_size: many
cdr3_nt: TGTGCCATCAGTGAGTCTGGGACGGAACAACAAGAGACCCAGTACTTC
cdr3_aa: CAISESGTEQQETQYF

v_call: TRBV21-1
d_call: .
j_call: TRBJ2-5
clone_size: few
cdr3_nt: TGTGCCAGCAGCAAAGAACACTCGGCTTTCCAAGAGACCCAGTACTTC
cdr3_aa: CASSKEHSAFQETQYF

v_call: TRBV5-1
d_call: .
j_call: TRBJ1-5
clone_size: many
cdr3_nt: TGCGCCAGCAGCTTGGAAACAAATCAGCCCCAGCATTTT
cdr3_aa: CASSLETNQPQHF

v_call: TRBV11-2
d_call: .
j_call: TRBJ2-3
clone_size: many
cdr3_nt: TGTGCCAGCAGCTTAGAGATTTCCCGGTGGACTACAGATACGCAGTATTTT
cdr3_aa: CASSLEISRWTTDTQYF